This T cell receptor beta chain was sequenced in a study of shared clonotypes between healthy human individuals. Study findings and constraints: Clonotypes shared by all four donors outscored non-shared clonotypes in generation probability. In a handful of donors, about 5% of naive CD4 clonotypes appeared in common. What rarefaction showed was incomplete sorted-subset sequencing despite large depth.

This table comes from immunoSEQ multiplex PCR, and its TCRdb copy is limited to in-frame clones, with some not included. Found here are millions of clones, approximately 93% of them singletons; the top ten hold about 0.39%. CDR3 length equals 15 residues. V gave up 1 base and J gave up 3 bases, with 9 bases separating them. Looked up from germline, CDR1 is MGHRA and CDR2 is YSYEKL. As for this clone: Its cognate antigen is unknown.

V is TRBV4-1 and J is TRBJ1-4; D is ambiguous. The specimen sequenced was naive CD4+ T cells from PBMCs. Documented subset: CD45RA+ positively selected. The receptor was derived from a man in his late teens or twenties in good health. Some clones in this sample may be carry-over from other donors' samples. DNA of the CDR3: TGCGCCAGCAGCCAAGTTGGGGTGCCTAATGAAAAACTGTTTTTT. Translating gives CASSQVGVPNEKLFF.